The following is a TCR beta chain sequence with its context. In the authors' workflow: Amplification of reference gene primers was used by the study to estimate nucleated cell counts. TCRdb's copy holds only in-frame clones and misses some; the assay was immunoSEQ multiplex PCR. That table is the source of V, J and clone size, and D and trimming were worked out from the DNA. The sample includes about 250,000 clones, around 83% of them seen just once. The sample comes from a study of blood T cell repertoires in COVID-19. In the study overall: Samples came from the United States, Italy and Spain, spanning acute and convalescent COVID-19. PBMCs, B-cell-depleted T cells, or T cells were the source of the cDNA or gDNA that made up the material.

The sequenced sample consisted of peripheral blood. This sequence was found in a man older than 75 with acute or convalescent COVID-19.

CDR3 loop: CAISGRSNGELFF. CDR3 nucleotide sequence: TGTGCCATTAGCGGGAGGTCCAACGGGGAGCTGTTTTTT. The chain combines TRBV28 with TRBJ2-2; 10 bases agree with TRBD2. Germline CDR1 is MDHEN and CDR2 is SYDVKM. This CDR3 has 13 residues. The junction had 6 bases not matched to a gene; V was cut back by 10 bases and J by 7 bases.